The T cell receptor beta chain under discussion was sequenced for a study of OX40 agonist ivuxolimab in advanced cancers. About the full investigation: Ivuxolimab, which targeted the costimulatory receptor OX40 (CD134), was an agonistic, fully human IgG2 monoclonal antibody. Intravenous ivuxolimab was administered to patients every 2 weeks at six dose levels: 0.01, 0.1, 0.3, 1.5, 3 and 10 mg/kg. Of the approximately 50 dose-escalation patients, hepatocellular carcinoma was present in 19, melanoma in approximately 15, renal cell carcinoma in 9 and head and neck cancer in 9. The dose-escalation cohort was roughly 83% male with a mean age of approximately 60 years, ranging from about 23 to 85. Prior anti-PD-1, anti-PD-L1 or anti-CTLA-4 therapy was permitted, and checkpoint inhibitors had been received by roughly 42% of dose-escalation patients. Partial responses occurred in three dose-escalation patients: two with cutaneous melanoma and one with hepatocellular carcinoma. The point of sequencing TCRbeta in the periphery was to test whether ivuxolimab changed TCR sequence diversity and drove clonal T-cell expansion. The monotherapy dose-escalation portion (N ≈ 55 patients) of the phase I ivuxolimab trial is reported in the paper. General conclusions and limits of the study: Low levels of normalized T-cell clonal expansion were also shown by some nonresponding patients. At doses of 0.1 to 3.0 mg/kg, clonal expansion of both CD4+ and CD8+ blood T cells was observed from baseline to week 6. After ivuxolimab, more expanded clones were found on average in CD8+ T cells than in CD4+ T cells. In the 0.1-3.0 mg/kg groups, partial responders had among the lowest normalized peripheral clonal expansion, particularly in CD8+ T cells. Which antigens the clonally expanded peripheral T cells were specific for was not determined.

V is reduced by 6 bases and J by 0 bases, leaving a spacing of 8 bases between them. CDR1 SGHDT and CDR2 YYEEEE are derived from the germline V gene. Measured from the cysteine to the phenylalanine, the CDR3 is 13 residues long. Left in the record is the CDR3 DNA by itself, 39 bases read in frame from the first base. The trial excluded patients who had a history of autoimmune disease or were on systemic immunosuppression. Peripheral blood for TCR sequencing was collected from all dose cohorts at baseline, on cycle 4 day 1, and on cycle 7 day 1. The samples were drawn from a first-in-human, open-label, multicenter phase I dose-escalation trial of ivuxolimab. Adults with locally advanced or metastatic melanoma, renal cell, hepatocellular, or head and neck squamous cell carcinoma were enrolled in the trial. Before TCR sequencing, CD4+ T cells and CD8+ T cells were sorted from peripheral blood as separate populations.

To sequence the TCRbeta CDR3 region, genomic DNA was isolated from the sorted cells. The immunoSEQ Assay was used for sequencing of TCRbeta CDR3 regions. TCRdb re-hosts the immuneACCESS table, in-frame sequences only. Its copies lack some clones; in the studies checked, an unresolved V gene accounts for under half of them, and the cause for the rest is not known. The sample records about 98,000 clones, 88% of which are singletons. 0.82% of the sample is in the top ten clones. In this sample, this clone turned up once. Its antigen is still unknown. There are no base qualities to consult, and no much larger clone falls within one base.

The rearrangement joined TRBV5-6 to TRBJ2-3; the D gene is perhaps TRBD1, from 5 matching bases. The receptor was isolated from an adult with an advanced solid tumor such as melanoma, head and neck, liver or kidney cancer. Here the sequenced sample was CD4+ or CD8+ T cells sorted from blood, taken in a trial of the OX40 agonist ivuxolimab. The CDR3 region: CASTRTSTDTQYF. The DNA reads TGTGCCAGCACTAGGACAAGCACAGATACGCAGTATTTT.